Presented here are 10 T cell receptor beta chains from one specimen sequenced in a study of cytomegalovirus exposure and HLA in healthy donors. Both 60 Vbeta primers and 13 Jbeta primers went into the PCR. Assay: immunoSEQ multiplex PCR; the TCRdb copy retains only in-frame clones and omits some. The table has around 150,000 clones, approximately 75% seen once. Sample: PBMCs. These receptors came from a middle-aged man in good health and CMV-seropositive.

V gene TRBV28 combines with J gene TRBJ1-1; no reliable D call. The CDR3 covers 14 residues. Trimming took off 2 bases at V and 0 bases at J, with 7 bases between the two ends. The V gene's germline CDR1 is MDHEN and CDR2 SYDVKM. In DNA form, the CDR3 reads TGTGCCAGCAGTTTAGGGAGTATGAACACTGAAGCTTTCTTT. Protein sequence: CASSLGSMNTEAFF.

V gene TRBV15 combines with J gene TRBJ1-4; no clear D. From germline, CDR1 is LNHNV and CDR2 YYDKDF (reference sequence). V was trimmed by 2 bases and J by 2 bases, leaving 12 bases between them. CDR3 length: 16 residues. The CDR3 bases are TGTGCCACCAGCAGAACGAAGGGAGCGACTAATGAAAAACTGTTTTTT. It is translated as CATSRTKGATNEKLFF.

The CDR3 here is CASSQDPQGYSNQPQHF. DNA for the CDR3: TGCGCCAGCAGCCAAGATCCCCAGGGGTATAGCAATCAGCCCCAGCATTTT. V usage is TRBV4-3 and J usage is TRBJ1-5, with D tentatively TRBD1 (6 bases). The CDR3 extends over 17 amino acids. With 0 bases removed from V and 0 bases from J, the gap between germline ends came to 12 bases. Per germline, CDR1 LGHNA and CDR2 YSLEER.

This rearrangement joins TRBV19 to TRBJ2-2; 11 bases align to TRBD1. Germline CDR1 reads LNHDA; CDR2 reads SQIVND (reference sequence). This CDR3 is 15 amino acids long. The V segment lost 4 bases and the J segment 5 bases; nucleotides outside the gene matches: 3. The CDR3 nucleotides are TGTGCCAGTAGTAAAGGGACAGGGGGGACCGGGGAGCTGTTTTTT. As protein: CASSKGTGGTGELFF. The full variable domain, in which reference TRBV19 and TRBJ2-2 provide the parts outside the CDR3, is DGGITQSPKYLFRKEGQNVTLSCEQNLNHDAMYWYRQDPGQGLRLIYYSQIVNDFQKGDIAEGYSVSREKKESFPLTVTSAQKNPTAFYLCASSKGTGGTGELFFGEGSRLTVL.

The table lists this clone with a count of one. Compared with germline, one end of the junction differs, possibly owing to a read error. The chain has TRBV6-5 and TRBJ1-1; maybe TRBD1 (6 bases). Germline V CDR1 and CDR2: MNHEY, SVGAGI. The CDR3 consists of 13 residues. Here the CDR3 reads CASSYYRDTEAFF. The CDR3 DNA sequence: TGTGCCAGCAGTTACTACCGGGACACGGAAGCTTTCTTT.

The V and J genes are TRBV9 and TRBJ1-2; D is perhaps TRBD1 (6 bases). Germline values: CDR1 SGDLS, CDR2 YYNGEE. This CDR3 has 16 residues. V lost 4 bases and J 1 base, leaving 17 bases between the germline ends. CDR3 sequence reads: CASSSLRGQGNYGYTF. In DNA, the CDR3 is TGTGCCAGCAGCTCCTTGCGGGGGCAAGGTAACTATGGCTACACCTTC.

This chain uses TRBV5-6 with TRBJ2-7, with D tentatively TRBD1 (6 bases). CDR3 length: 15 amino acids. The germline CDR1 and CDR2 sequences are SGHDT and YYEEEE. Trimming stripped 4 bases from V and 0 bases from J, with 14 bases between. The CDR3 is CASSPGQTVSYEQYF. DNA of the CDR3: TGTGCCAGCAGCCCAGGACAGACTGTCTCCTACGAGCAGTACTTC.

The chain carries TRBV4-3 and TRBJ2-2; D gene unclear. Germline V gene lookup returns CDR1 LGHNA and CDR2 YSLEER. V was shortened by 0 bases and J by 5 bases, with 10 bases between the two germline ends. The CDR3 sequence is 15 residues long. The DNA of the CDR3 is TGCGCCAGCAGCCAAGATCGTTTAGCTACCGGGGAGCTGTTTTTT. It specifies CASSQDRLATGELFF.

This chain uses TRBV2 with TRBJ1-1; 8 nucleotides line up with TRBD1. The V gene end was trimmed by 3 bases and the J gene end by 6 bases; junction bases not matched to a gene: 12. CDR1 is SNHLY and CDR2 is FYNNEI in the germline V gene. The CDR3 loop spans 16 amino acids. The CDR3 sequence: CASSERAGGASPEAFF. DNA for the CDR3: TGTGCCAGCAGTGAGAGGGCAGGGGGCGCATCCCCTGAAGCTTTCTTT.

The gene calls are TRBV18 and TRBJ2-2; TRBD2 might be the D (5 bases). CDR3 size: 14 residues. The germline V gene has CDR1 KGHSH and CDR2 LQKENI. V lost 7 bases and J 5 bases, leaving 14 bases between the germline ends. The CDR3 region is CASFTGRGTGELFF. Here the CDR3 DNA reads TGTGCCAGCTTCACGGGTCGAGGGACCGGGGAGCTGTTTTTT.